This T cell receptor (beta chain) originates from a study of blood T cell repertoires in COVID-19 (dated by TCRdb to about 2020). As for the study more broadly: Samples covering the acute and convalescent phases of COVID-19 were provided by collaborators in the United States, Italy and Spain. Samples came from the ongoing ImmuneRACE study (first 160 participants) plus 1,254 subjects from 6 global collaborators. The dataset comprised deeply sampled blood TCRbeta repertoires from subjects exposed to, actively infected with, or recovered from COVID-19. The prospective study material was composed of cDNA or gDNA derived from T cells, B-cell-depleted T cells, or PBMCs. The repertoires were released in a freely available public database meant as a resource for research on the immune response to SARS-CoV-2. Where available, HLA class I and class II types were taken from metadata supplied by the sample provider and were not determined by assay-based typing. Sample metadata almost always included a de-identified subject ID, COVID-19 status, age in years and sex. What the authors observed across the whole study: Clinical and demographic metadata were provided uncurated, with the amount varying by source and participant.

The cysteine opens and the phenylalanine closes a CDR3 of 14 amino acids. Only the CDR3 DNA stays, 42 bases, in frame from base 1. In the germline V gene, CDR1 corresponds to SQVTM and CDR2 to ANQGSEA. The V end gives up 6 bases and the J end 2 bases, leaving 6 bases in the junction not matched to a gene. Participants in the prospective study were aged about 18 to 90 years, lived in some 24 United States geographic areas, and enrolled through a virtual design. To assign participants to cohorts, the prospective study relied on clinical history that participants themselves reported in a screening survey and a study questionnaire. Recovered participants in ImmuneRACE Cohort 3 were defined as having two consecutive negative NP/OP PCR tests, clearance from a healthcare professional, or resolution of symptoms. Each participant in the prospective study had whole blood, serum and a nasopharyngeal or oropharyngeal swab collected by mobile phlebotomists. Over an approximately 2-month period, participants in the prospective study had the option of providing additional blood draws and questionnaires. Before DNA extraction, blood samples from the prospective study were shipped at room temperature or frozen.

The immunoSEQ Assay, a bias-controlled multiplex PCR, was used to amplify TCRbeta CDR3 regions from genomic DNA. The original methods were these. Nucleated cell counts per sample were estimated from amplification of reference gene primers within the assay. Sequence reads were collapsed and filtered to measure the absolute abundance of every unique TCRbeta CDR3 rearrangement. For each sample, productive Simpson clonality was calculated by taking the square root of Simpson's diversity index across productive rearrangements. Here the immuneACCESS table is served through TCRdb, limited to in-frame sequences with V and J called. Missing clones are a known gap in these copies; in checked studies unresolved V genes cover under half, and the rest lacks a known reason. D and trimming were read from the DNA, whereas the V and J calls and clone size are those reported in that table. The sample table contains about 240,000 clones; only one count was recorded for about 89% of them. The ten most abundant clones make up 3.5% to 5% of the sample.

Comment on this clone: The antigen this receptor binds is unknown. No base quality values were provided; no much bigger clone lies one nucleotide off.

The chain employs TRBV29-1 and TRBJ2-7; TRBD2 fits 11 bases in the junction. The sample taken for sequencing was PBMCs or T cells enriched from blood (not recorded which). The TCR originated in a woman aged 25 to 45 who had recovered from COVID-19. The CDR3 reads CSVTSGSGAYEQYF. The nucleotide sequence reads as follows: TGCAGCGTCACTAGCGGGAGCGGGGCCTACGAGCAGTACTTC.